Each of the 23 T cell receptor beta chains below was sequenced from the same sample in a study of OX40 agonist ivuxolimab in advanced cancers. The library was prepared using the immunoSEQ multiplex PCR assay. This is the immuneACCESS table as TCRdb keeps it, with only in-frame sequences that have V and J called. A part of the clones is gone; compared with another copy, unresolved V genes explain less than half, and the rest is unexplained. The sample table lists roughly 60,000 clones, 70% to 90% of them with a count of one. About 5.1% of the sample lies in the top ten. Material: CD4+ or CD8+ T cells sorted from blood, obtained in a trial of the OX40 agonist ivuxolimab. These receptors were collected from an adult with an advanced solid tumor such as melanoma, head and neck, liver or kidney cancer.

This rearrangement joins TRBV5-1 to TRBJ2-5, with 9 bases aligning to TRBD1. This CDR3 contains 13 residues. The germline V gene encodes CDR1 SGHRS and CDR2 YFSETQ. J gave up 2 bases and V 7 bases, and 3 bases lay outside the gene matches. The CDR3 reads CASSGTGQETQYF. As DNA, the CDR3 is TGCGCCAGCTCCGGGACAGGGCAAGAGACCCAGTACTTC.

This rearrangement joins TRBV27 to TRBJ2-5; 12 nucleotides line up with TRBD2. The CDR3 runs 13 residues. CDR1 and CDR2 from the germline V gene are MNHEY and SMNVEV (reference sequence). Germline trimming cut 6 bases from V and 5 bases from J; bases unmatched to any gene: 1. The CDR3 loop is CASSGLAGETQYF. Here the CDR3 DNA reads TGTGCCAGCAGCGGACTAGCGGGGGAGACCCAGTACTTC.

V is TRBV5-1 and J is TRBJ2-3; D is uncertain. The V gene's germline CDR1 is SGHRS and CDR2 YFSETQ. Trimming shortened V by 4 bases and J by 2 bases, and 8 bases separated the two germline ends. There are 13 residues in the CDR3. The CDR3 is CASSVENTDTQYF. CDR3 bases: TGCGCCAGCAGCGTTGAAAACACAGATACGCAGTATTTT.

The chain uses TRBV10-3 and TRBJ2-4; D is undetermined. The CDR3 is made up of 17 amino acids. V was clipped by 0 bases and J by 1 base, with 13 bases between them. CDR1 is ENHRY, CDR2 SYGVKD, per germline. DNA of the CDR3: TGTGCCATCAGTGAGTCGACCTTGACCTGTGCCAAAAACATTCAGTACTTC. This encodes CAISESTLTCAKNIQYF.

This sequence joins TRBV2 and TRBJ2-2, with unresolved D. Trimming stripped 7 bases from V and 1 base from J, with 10 bases between. CDR1 is SNHLY and CDR2 is FYNNEI in the germline V gene. CDR3 length equals 14 residues. Written as DNA, the CDR3 is TGTGCCAGCACCCCGACACGGAACACCGGGGAGCTGTTTTTT. Translation gives CASTPTRNTGELFF.

This clone has a count of ten or more. This chain's CDR3 is CASSLWTVDQPQHF. The CDR3 region has the DNA TGTGCCAGCAGCTTATGGACAGTCGATCAGCCCCAGCATTTT. J is TRBJ1-5 and V is TRBV6-1; maybe TRBD1 (6 bases). CDR3 size: 14 residues. The ends were cut back, 6 bases at V and 5 bases at J, with 14 bases in the middle. The germline CDR1 and CDR2 sequences are MNHNS and SASEGT.

The genes are TRBV6-1 and TRBJ1-1; D unclear. The germline V and J ends were trimmed by 0 bases and 8 bases, with 7 bases remaining between them. This CDR3 is 12 amino acids long. Germline CDR1 and CDR2: MNHNS and SASEGT. The CDR3 DNA sequence: TGTGCCAGCAGTGAAGCGCTAATCGAAGCTTTCTTT. Its protein is CASSEALIEAFF.

With respect to this clone: At one boundary the junction diverges from the germline segment, which might be a read error. The chain carries TRBV7-7 and TRBJ2-2; the D is unclear. The CDR3 has 15 residues. Germline V lookup: CDR1 SSHAT, CDR2 FNYEAQ (reference sequence). For the CDR3, the DNA is TGTGCTAGCAGCCTTGACGCGAGGAACACCGGGGAGCTGTTTTTT. Its translation is CASSLDARNTGELFF.

This clone was counted a single time. V usage is TRBV29-1 and J usage is TRBJ2-5; D is perhaps TRBD1 (6 bases). CDR1 and CDR2 from the germline V gene are SQVTM and ANQGSEA. V dropped 5 bases and J dropped 1 base, with 8 bases sitting between them. CDR3 length: 12 amino acids. The CDR3 nucleotides are TGCAGCGTTTACAGGGCCCAAGAGACCCAGTACTTC. Amino acids: CSVYRAQETQYF.

V gene TRBV9 combines with J gene TRBJ2-3, with D possibly TRBD2 on 6 matching bases. The CDR3 length is 14 residues. Trimming stripped 7 bases from V and 0 bases from J, with 12 bases between. Germline loops: CDR1 SGDLS, CDR2 YYNGEE. The CDR3 DNA follows: TGTGCCAGCGGAGGGAGGTTTAGCACAGATACGCAGTATTTT. Its translation is CASGGRFSTDTQYF.

The rearrangement uses TRBV27 and TRBJ2-7; 9 bases align to TRBD1. The CDR3 totals 13 residues. The germline V gene encodes CDR1 MNHEY and CDR2 SMNVEV (reference sequence). J lost 4 bases, V lost 5 bases, and 3 bases had no gene match. Here the CDR3 reads CASSRTGDYEQYF. The CDR3 region has the DNA TGTGCCAGCAGTCGGACAGGGGATTACGAGCAGTACTTC.

This clone occurred a few times. V usage is TRBV5-6 and J usage is TRBJ2-6, with D unclear. The CDR3 runs 15 residues. Trimming shortened V by 2 bases and J by 2 bases, and 8 bases separated the two germline ends. The germline CDR1 and CDR2 sequences are SGHDT and YYEEEE. CDR3 sequence (DNA): TGTGCCAGCAGCTTTTTGGCTGCTGGGGCCAACGTCCTGACTTTC. Protein: CASSFLAAGANVLTF.

This chain links TRBV5-6 with TRBJ2-5; 7 bases are a match to TRBD2. Germline V lookup: CDR1 SGHDT, CDR2 YYEEEE. The CDR3 has 15 amino acids. V trimming: 5 bases; J trimming: 2 bases; junction bases outside the gene matches: 9. The CDR3 DNA reads as TGTGCCAGCAGAATACTAGCGACGATACAAGAGACCCAGTACTTC. Translation: CASRILATIQETQYF.

The chain has TRBV6-5 and TRBJ2-3, with TRBD2 identical over 7 bases. Per germline, CDR1 MNHEY and CDR2 SVGAGI. The CDR3 has 15 amino acids. With V trimmed by 3 bases and J by 7 bases, 10 bases remained unmatched. The DNA for the CDR3 is TGTGCCAGCAGTTATCAGCGGGAAGTGGGTTATACGCAGTATTTT. Amino acids: CASSYQREVGYTQYF.

The chain has TRBV12-2 and TRBJ1-1; TRBD1, as called in the table, went unchecked against the DNA. TRBV12-2 is recorded as a pseudogene. The CDR3 is 16 amino acids. The CDR3 sequence is CASRLLGGQGRPEAFF. The CDR3 DNA reads TGTGCAAGTCGCCTACTTGGGGGACAGGGGAGGCCTGAAGCTTTCTTT.

The chain couples TRBV5-5 to TRBJ2-5; 8 bases fit TRBD1. V was pared by 3 bases and J by 5 bases, with 6 bases of the junction left unmatched. CDR3 length: 14 residues. Per the germline V gene, CDR1 is SGHKS and CDR2 is YYEKEE (reference sequence). CDR3 sequence: CASSYRPGGETQYF. As DNA, the CDR3 is TGTGCCAGCAGCTACCGACCAGGGGGCGAGACCCAGTACTTC.

The CDR3 DNA follows: TGTGCCAGCAGCGTAGGGGGCAGACTGAACACTGAAGCTTTCTTT. Its translation is CASSVGGRLNTEAFF. The chain uses TRBV9 and TRBJ1-1; maybe TRBD1 (5 bases). Trimming stripped 0 bases from V and 0 bases from J, with 9 bases between. The length of the CDR3 is 15 residues. Germline V gene data show CDR1 as SGDLS and CDR2 as YYNGEE.

The chain employs TRBV15 and TRBJ2-4, with D possibly being TRBD1 (8 bases). With 3 bases removed from V and 5 bases from J, the gap between germline ends came to 17 bases. Germline CDR1 is LNHNV and CDR2 is YYDKDF (reference sequence). The CDR3 extends over 16 amino acids. The CDR3 nucleotides are TGTGCCACCAGCAGGAGCGGGACAGGCCGGGAAAACATTCAGTACTTC. The encoded protein is CATSRSGTGRENIQYF. The full variable domain, in which reference TRBV15 and TRBJ2-4 provide the parts outside the CDR3, is DAMVIQNPRYQVTQFGKPVTLSCSQTLNHNVMYWYQQKSSQAPKLLFHYYDKDFNNEADTPDNFQSRRPNTSFCFLDIRSPGLGDTAMYLCATSRSGTGRENIQYFGAGTRLSVL.

This clone was seen only once. This chain connects TRBV9 to TRBJ2-2; D is tentatively TRBD1 or TRBD2 (5 bases each). Germline values: CDR1 SGDLS, CDR2 YYNGEE. V was trimmed by 5 bases and J by 4 bases, leaving 15 bases between them. The CDR3 loop spans 15 amino acids. CDR3 amino acids: CASRGQASGTGELFF. Here the CDR3 DNA reads TGTGCCAGCAGGGGGCAGGCCAGCGGCACCGGGGAGCTGTTTTTT.

The gene calls are TRBV6-4 and TRBJ2-7, with D uncertain. V was trimmed by 6 bases and J by 0 bases, leaving 18 bases between them. This CDR3 has 16 residues. Germline V gives CDR1 MRHNA, CDR2 SNTAGT. CDR3 in DNA: TGTGCCAGCAGATCCTTTTCCGACTTCCTCTCCTACGAGCAGTACTTC. It codes for CASRSFSDFLSYEQYF.

This clone occurred once. The gene calls are TRBV7-9 and TRBJ1-5; D unclear. This CDR3 has 13 residues. CDR1 and CDR2 (germline): SEHNR, FQNEAQ (reference sequence). The V gene lost 6 bases and the J gene lost 4 bases, with 10 bases spanning the gap. The CDR3 DNA reads TGTGCCAGCAGTTCGGACGGAAATCAGCCCCAGCATTTT. Its translation is CASSSDGNQPQHF.

The J gene is TRBJ2-5, the V gene TRBV5-8; D may match TRBD1 or TRBD2 (5 bases each). V was cut by 6 bases and J by 1 base, with 19 bases left in between. The CDR3 has 16 amino acids. Germline V gene sequence: CDR1 SGHTS, CDR2 YDEGEE. CDR3 DNA sequence: TGTGCCAGCACCTGGGGGAAAGGGGTAATCCAAGAGACCCAGTACTTC. Translating gives CASTWGKGVIQETQYF.

The genes are TRBV5-4 and TRBJ1-5; TRBD1 is a possible D gene (6 bases). From germline, CDR1 is SGHNT and CDR2 YYREEE (reference sequence). V lost 5 bases, J lost 2 bases, and 23 bases lay in between. This CDR3 contains 18 residues. The CDR3 spells CASREGTSQGIRNQPQHF. In DNA form, the CDR3 reads TGTGCCAGCAGGGAAGGGACGTCCCAGGGGATTCGCAATCAGCCCCAGCATTTT. The complete variable domain, with remaining parts taken from reference TRBV5-4 and TRBJ1-5, reads ETGVTQSPTHLIKTRGQQVTLRCSSQSGHNTVSWYQQALGQGPQFIFQYYREEENGRGNFPPRFSGLQFPNYSSELNVNALELDDSALYLCASREGTSQGIRNQPQHFGDGTRLSIL.